This T cell receptor beta chain was sequenced in a study of cytomegalovirus exposure and HLA in healthy donors. On the study more broadly: An early data release held about 85 million unique TCRs from HLA-typed donors.

Regarding the study as a whole: In a later analysis, a missense DCLRE1C variant was linked to TCR beta V- and J-gene trimming. A later analysis showed TCR association rates differing by HLA locus, peaking at DRB1 and lowest at HLA-C. Per a prior analysis, the majority of TCR beta V segments were productive roughly 90% or roughly 30% of the time.

This clone was found once. The target antigen is unknown. PCR involved 60 Vbeta and 13 Jbeta primers. TCRdb keeps only in-frame clones here, not all; method: immunoSEQ multiplex PCR. The table lists 100,000 to 150,000 clones, 70% to 85% of them singletons. The origin of this receptor is a man in his fifties in good health and CMV-seronegative. The sample taken for sequencing was PBMCs.

CDR3 sequence reads: CSVGHRGEQYF. CDR3 coding DNA: TGCAGCGTTGGACACCGAGGGGAGCAGTACTTC. This chain uses TRBV29-1 with TRBJ2-7; a weak D match, TRBD2 (5 bases). V gave up 4 bases and J gave up 7 bases, with 11 bases separating them. Germline loops: CDR1 SQVTM, CDR2 ANQGSEA. The CDR3 loop spans 11 amino acids.